Listed here are 3 T cell receptor beta chains from one sample, sequenced in a study of identical twins. TCRdb re-derived calls from the 5' RACE reads in MiXCR, one entry per CDR3 protein. This table holds some 460,000 distinct CDR3 sequences, 14% found once. The same sample was also used in a study of yellow fever vaccine responses in identical twins.

The sample was CD4+ T cells sorted from blood. All receptors come from a young woman in good health.

This clonotype was seen repeatedly, ten times or more. The gene calls are TRBV20-1 and TRBJ2-5; 8 bases line up with TRBD1. CDR3 length equals 14 residues. Germline V gene data show CDR1 as DFQATT and CDR2 as SNEGSKA (reference sequence). V lost 5 bases to trimming and J lost 0 bases; unmatched junction nucleotides: 5. The CDR3 nucleotides are TGCAGTGCTGGGGACAGGTGGAACCAAGAGACCCAGTACTTC. Protein sequence: CSAGDRWNQETQYF.

This clonotype has a count of ten or more. V is TRBV28 and J is TRBJ2-2; 7 bases are shared with TRBD1. The ends lost 5 bases at V and 5 bases at J; junction bases unmatched: 17. Germline assignment: CDR1 MDHEN and CDR2 SYDVKM. This CDR3 has 18 amino acids. The CDR3 DNA reads as TGTGCCAGCAGTAGTTTTGTTACAGGGGAAGCGCGTACCGGGGAGCTGTTTTTT. This codes for CASSSFVTGEARTGELFF.

This clonotype was seen repeatedly, ten times or more. The V and J genes are TRBV7-2 and TRBJ1-2; D is unresolved. The CDR3 covers 13 residues. Germline-derived CDR1 and CDR2 are SGHTA and FQGNSA. Trimming removed 3 bases from V and 5 bases from J, with 10 bases in between. DNA of the CDR3: TGTGCCAGCAGCTTTGGGCCGTCATATGGCTACACCTTC. Protein sequence: CASSFGPSYGYTF.